These 8 T cell receptor beta chains were sequenced from one sample in a study of neurological immune-mediated disorders. Each CDR3 protein gets one entry after TCRdb re-called the 5' RACE reads with MiXCR. The sample shows fewer than 50,000 distinct CDR3 sequences, 13% to 15% of them seen only once. Specimen: CD4+ T cells from blood. The receptors originated from a woman aged 60-75 years with HTLV-1-associated myelopathy (HAM/TSP).

This clonotype was counted at least ten times. The chain combines TRBV6-6 with TRBJ2-3; TRBD2 aligns across 12 bases. Germline assignment: CDR1 MNHNY and CDR2 SVGAGI (reference sequence). CDR3 size: 16 residues. J was trimmed by 5 bases and V by 2 bases; bases with no gene match: 5. The CDR3 coding sequence is TGTGCCAGCAGTTACCCTAGCGGGGGGGCCTTAGATACGCAGTATTTT. This sequence encodes CASSYPSGGALDTQYF.

At least ten counts were recorded for this clonotype. The chain is built from TRBV11-2 and TRBJ1-2, with a possible D match to TRBD1 (6 bases). V lost 0 bases to trimming and J lost 7 bases, with 9 bases between them. The CDR3 contains 13 residues. Germline assignment: CDR1 SGHAT and CDR2 FQNNGV. The CDR3 DNA follows: TGTGCCAGCAGCTTAGACAGGGGTGGTGGCTACACCTTC. Encoded protein: CASSLDRGGGYTF.

This clonotype was recorded at least ten times. The gene calls are TRBV19 and TRBJ2-2, with TRBD2 matching 8 bases. The CDR3 consists of 16 residues. V was clipped by 3 bases and J by 5 bases; unmatched bases: 8. The germline V gene has CDR1 LNHDA and CDR2 SQIVND (reference sequence). This chain's CDR3 is CASSISGEVLTGELFF. The CDR3 DNA reads TGTGCCAGTAGTATTAGCGGGGAGGTCTTAACCGGGGAGCTGTTTTTT. Looking up the rest from reference TRBV19 and TRBJ2-2 gives the full variable domain: DGGITQSPKYLFRKEGQNVTLSCEQNLNHDAMYWYRQDPGQGLRLIYYSQIVNDFQKGDIAEGYSVSREKKESFPLTVTSAQKNPTAFYLCASSISGEVLTGELFFGEGSRLTVL.

This sequence joins TRBV6-1 and TRBJ2-2; tentative D call: TRBD2 (6 bases). V was shortened by 6 bases and J by 5 bases, with 16 bases between the two germline ends. The CDR3 extends over 15 amino acids. Germline V CDR1 and CDR2: MNHNS, SASEGT. CDR3 region: CASRGLVEGTGELFF. The DNA of the CDR3 is TGTGCCAGCAGAGGTTTAGTGGAGGGGACCGGGGAGCTGTTTTTT.

This clonotype came up many times. The chain carries TRBV5-1 and TRBJ2-2, with D maybe TRBD1 (5 bases). The V end lost 4 bases, the J end lost 1 base, and 17 bases lay between the germline ends. The CDR3 has 17 amino acids. Looked up from germline, CDR1 is SGHRS and CDR2 is YFSETQ. CDR3 bases: TGCGCCAGCAGCAGGTTACAGGTTATAGGGAACACCGGGGAGCTGTTTTTT. Protein: CASSRLQVIGNTGELFF.

Many counts were recorded for this clonotype. The CDR3 coding sequence is TGCGCCAGCAGCCGAAACCCCGGGGCCGCGGGTGGGGAGACCCAGTACTTC. Translated: CASSRNPGAAGGETQYF. V and J are TRBV5-1 and TRBJ2-5, with D perhaps matching TRBD1 or TRBD2 (5 bases each). CDR3 length: 17 amino acids. Germline V gene lookup returns CDR1 SGHRS and CDR2 YFSETQ. V gave up 4 bases and J gave up 5 bases, with 24 bases separating them.

The sample holds many counts of this clonotype. The genes are TRBV20-1 and TRBJ2-5; TRBD1 matches 7 bases. Germline trimming cut 6 bases from V and 5 bases from J; bases unmatched to any gene: 12. CDR1 and CDR2 (germline): DFQATT, SNEGSKA (reference sequence). The CDR3 length is 14 residues. Here the CDR3 DNA reads TGCAGTGCGGACCAGACAGGGACGAAGGAGACCCAGTACTTC. Protein sequence: CSADQTGTKETQYF.

This clonotype has at least ten counts. The chain links TRBV19 to TRBJ2-6, with D perhaps matching TRBD1 or TRBD2 (5 bases each). Germline V lookup: CDR1 LNHDA, CDR2 SQIVND (reference sequence). This CDR3 region has 16 residues. Deletions cut 3 bases from V and 0 bases from J, with 9 bases between. The CDR3, as DNA: TGTGCCAGTAGTATTACAGGAGGCTCTGGGGCCAACGTCCTGACTTTC. Its protein product is CASSITGGSGANVLTF.